The entry below gives a single TCR beta chain sequence along with its context. This sample was included in a study of blood T cell repertoires in COVID-19. Whole-study context: The samples span acute and convalescent COVID-19 from the United States, Italy and Spain. T cells, B-cell-depleted T cells, or PBMCs provided the cDNA or gDNA that served as material.

Seattle participants joined during active infection and were tracked over time. V lost 4 bases to trimming and J lost 8 bases; unmatched junction nucleotides: 10. Germline V gene lookup returns CDR1 LNHDA and CDR2 SQIVND (reference sequence). The CDR3 is 16 amino acids. The authors' processing: Estimates of nucleated cell counts were drawn from the amplification of reference gene primers. Clones were read by immunoSEQ multiplex PCR, and TCRdb kept only the in-frame ones, dropping some. D and trimming were read from the DNA, whereas the V and J calls and clone size are those reported in that table. The data show some 250,000 clones, around nine tenths seen once.

The source of this sequence is a woman in her sixties with COVID-19, enrolled during active disease. The material sequenced was peripheral blood. The chain carries TRBV19 and TRBJ2-1; 11 bases agree with TRBD2. The chain's CDR3 is CASSTGLAEGWYEQFF. The CDR3 bases are TGTGCCAGTAGTACGGGACTAGCGGAGGGGTGGTATGAGCAGTTCTTC.